This TCR beta chain was observed in a study of T cell responses to AZD1222 COVID-19 vaccine. Findings of the study overall: Regions 160-218 and 743-854 dominated among vaccine-associated CD4 TCRs spanning spike. A rise in Spike-specific TCR breadth and depth followed two AZD1222 doses. At study baseline, merely five or six AZD1222 recipients were seropositive.

Method: immunoSEQ multiplex PCR; TCRdb's copy keeps in-frame clones and lacks some. The sample includes about 100,000 clones, more than 75% of them seen just once. Concerning this clone: Antigen: not known.

This specimen was peripheral blood, taken 28 days after the second AZD1222 dose. This TCR was sampled from an adult who received the AZD1222 COVID-19 vaccine.

The CDR3 sequence: CASSWDWGVVDTQYF. The CDR3 region has the DNA TGTGCCAGCAGCTGGGATTGGGGGGTGGTAGATACGCAGTATTTT. V is TRBV7-2 and J is TRBJ2-3; D is perhaps TRBD2 (6 bases). The CDR3 is 15 amino acids. V was pared by 4 bases and J by 5 bases, with 16 bases between. Germline lookup yields CDR1 SGHTA and CDR2 FQGNSA.